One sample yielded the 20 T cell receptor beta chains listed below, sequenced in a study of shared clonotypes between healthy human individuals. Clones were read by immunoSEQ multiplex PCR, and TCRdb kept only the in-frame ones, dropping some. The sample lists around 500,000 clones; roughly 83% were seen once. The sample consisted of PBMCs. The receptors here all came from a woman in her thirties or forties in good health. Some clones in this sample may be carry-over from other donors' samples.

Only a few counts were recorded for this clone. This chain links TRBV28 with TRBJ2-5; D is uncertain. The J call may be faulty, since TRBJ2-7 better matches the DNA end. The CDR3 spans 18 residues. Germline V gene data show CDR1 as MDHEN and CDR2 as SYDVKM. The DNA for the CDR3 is TGTGCCAGCAGTTTTATATTCCCCGGGCGGCCCCGCTCCTACGAGCAGTACTTC. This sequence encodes CASSFIFPGRPRSYEQYF.

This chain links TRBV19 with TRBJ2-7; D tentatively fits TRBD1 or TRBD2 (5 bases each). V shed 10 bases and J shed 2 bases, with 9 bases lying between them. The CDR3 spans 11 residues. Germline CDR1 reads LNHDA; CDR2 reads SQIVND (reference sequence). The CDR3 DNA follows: TGTGCCACCCGAGGGGCCTACGAGCAGTACTTC. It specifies CATRGAYEQYF.

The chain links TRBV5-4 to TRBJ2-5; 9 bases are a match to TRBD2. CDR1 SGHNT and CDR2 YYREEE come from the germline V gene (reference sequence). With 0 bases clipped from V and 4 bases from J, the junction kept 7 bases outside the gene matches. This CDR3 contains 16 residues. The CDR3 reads CASSLDSGSLGETQYF. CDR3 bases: TGTGCCAGCAGCTTGGATAGCGGGAGTCTTGGAGAGACCCAGTACTTC.

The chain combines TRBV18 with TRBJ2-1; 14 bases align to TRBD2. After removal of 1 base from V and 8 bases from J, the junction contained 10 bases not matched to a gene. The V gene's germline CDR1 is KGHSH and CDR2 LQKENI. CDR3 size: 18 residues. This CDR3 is CASSPRGLAGDRVHEQFF. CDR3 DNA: TGTGCCAGCTCACCACGGGGACTAGCGGGAGATCGGGTGCATGAGCAGTTCTTC.

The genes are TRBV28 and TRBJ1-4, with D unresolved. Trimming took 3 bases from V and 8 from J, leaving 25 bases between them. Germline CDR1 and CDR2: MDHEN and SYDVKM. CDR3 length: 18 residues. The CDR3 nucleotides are TGTGCCAGCAGTTTCGCCTTCCTTTTGAGCGACGGTAGCGAAAAACTGTTTTTT. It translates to CASSFAFLLSDGSEKLFF.

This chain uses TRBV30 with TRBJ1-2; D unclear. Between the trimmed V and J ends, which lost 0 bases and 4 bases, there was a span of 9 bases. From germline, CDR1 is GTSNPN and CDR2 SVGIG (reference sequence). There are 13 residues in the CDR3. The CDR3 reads CAWSVRGSYGYTF. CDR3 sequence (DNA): TGTGCCTGGAGTGTACGAGGATCCTATGGCTACACCTTC.

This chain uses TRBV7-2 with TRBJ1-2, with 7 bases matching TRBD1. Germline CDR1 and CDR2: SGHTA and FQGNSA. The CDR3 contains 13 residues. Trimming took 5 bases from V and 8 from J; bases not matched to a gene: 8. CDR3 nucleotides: TGTGCCAGCAGCCCCCAGGGGGGGACAGGCTACACCTTC. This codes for CASSPQGGTGYTF.

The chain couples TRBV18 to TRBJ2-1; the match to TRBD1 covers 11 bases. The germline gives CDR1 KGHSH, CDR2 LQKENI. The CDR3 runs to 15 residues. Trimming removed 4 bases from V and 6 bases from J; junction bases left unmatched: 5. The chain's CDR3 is CASSRGTGGSNEQFF. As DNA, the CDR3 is TGTGCCAGCTCACGAGGGACAGGGGGATCCAATGAGCAGTTCTTC.

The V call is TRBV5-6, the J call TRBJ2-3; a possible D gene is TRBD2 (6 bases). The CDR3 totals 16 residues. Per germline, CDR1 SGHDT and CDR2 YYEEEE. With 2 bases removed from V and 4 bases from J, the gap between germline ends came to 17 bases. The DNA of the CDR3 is TGTGCCAGCAGCTTCGGACTATTTGGGGCCCCAGATACGCAGTATTTT. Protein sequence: CASSFGLFGAPDTQYF.

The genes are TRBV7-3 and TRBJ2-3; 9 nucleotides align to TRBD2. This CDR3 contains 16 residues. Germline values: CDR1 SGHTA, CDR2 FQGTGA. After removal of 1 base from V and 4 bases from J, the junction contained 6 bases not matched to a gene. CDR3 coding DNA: TGTGCCAGCAGCTTAAATGGCGGGAGGGTAGCAGATACGCAGTATTTT. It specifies CASSLNGGRVADTQYF.

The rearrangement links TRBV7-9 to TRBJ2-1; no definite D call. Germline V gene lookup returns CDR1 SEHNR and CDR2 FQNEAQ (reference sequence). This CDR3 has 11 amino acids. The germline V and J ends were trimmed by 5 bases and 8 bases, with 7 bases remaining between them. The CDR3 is CASSTLHEQFF. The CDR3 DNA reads TGTGCCAGCAGCACCTTGCATGAGCAGTTCTTC.

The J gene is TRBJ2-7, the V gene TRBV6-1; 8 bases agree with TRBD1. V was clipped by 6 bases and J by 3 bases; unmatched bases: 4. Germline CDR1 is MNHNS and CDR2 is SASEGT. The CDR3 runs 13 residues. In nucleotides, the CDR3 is TGTGCCAGCAGCACAGGGGGATACTACGAGCAGTACTTC. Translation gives CASSTGGYYEQYF.

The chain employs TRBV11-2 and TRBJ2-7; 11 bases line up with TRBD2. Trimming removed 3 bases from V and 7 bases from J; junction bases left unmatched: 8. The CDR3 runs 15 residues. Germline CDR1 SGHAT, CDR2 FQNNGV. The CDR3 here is CASSLLLAGVGEQYF. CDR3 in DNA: TGTGCCAGCAGCTTGCTACTAGCGGGAGTTGGAGAGCAGTACTTC.

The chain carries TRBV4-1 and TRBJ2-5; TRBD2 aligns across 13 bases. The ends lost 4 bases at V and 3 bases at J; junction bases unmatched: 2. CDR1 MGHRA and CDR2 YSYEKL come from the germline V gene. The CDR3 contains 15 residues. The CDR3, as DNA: TGCGCCAGCAGCCCGGGGACTAGCGGGAAAGAGACCCAGTACTTC. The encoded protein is CASSPGTSGKETQYF.

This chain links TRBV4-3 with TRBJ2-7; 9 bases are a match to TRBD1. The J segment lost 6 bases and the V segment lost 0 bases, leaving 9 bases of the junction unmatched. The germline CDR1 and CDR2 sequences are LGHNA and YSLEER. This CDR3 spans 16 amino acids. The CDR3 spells CASSQDPGQGFSEQYF. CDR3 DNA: TGCGCCAGCAGCCAAGATCCGGGACAGGGTTTTAGCGAGCAGTACTTC.

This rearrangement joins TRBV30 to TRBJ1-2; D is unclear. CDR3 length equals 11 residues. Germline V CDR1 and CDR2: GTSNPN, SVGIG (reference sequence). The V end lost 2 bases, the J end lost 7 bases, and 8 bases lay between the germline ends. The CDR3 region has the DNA TGTGCCTGGAGTTCTGCGGTTGGCTACACCTTC. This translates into CAWSSAVGYTF.

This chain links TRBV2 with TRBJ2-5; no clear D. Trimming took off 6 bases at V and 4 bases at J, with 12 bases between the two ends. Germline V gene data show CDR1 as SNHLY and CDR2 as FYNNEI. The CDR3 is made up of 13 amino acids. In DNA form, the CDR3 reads TGTGCCAGCAGGAGAGGCGAAGGAGAGACCCAGTACTTC. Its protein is CASRRGEGETQYF.

The CDR3 region has the DNA TGTGCCAGCAGCTTAAGGAGCAGCAATGAGCAGTTCTTC. Residues: CASSLRSSNEQFF. The chain combines TRBV7-3 with TRBJ2-1; D remains unclear. CDR3 length: 13 residues. CDR1 SGHTA and CDR2 FQGTGA come from the germline V gene. Trimming took 1 base from V and 6 from J, leaving 7 bases between them.

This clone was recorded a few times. CDR3 loop: CAISGATSTTYEQYF. CDR3 nucleotides: TGTGCCATCAGTGGGGCAACCTCTACAACCTACGAGCAGTACTTC. The chain recombines TRBV10-3 with TRBJ2-7; D remains ambiguous. This CDR3 is 15 amino acids long. CDR1 is ENHRY, CDR2 SYGVKD, per germline. The germline V and J ends were trimmed by 4 bases and 2 bases, with 15 bases remaining between them.

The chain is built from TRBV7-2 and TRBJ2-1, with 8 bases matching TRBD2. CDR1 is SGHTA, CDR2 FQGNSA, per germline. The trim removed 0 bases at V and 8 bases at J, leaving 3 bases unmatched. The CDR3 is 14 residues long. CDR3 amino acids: CASSLAWTSYEQFF. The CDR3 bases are TGTGCCAGCAGCTTAGCGTGGACTAGCTATGAGCAGTTCTTC.